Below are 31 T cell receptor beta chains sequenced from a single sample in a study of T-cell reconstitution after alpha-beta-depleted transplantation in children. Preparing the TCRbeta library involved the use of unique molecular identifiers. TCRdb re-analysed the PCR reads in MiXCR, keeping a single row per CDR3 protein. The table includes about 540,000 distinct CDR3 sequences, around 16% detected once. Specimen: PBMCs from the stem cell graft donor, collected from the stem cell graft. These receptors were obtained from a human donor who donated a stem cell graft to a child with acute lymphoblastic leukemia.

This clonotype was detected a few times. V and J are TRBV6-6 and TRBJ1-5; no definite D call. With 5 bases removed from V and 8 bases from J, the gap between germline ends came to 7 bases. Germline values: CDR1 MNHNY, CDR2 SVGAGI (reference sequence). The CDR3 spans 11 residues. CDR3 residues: CASSHPEPQHF. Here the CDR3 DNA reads TGTGCCAGCAGTCACCCCGAGCCCCAGCATTTT.

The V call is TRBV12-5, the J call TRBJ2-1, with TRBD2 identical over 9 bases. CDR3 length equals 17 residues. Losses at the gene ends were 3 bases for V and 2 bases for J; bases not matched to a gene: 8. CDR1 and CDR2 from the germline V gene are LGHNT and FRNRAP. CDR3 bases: TGTGCTAGTGGTTTTCAACAACTAGCGGGTACCTACAATGAGCAGTTCTTC. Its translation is CASGFQQLAGTYNEQFF.

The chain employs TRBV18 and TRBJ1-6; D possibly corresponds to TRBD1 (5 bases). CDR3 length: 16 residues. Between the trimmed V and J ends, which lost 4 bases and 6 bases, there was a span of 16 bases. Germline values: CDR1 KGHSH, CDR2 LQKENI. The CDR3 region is CASSLLDSSGNSPLHF. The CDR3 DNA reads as TGTGCCAGCTCACTTCTAGACAGCTCGGGTAATTCACCCCTCCACTTT.

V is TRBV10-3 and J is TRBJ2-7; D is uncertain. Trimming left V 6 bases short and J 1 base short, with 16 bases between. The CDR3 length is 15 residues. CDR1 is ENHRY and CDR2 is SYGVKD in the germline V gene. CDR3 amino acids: CAISESLVSSYEQYF. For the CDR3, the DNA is TGTGCCATCAGCGAATCCCTTGTGAGTTCCTACGAGCAGTACTTC.

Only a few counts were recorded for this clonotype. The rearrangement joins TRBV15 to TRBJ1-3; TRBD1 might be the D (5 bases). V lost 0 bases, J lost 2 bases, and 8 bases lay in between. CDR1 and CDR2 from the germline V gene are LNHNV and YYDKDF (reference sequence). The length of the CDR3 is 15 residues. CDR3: CATSRDQGPGNTIYF. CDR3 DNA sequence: TGTGCCACCAGCAGAGATCAGGGACCTGGAAACACCATATATTTT. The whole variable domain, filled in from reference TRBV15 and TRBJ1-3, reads DAMVIQNPRYQVTQFGKPVTLSCSQTLNHNVMYWYQQKSSQAPKLLFHYYDKDFNNEADTPDNFQSRRPNTSFCFLDIRSPGLGDTAMYLCATSRDQGPGNTIYFGEGSWLTVV.

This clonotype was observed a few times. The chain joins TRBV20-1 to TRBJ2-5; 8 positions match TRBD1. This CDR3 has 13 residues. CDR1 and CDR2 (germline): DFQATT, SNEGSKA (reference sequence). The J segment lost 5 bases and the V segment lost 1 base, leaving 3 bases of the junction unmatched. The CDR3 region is CSARADRGETQYF. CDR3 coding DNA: TGCAGTGCTAGAGCCGACAGGGGTGAGACCCAGTACTTC.

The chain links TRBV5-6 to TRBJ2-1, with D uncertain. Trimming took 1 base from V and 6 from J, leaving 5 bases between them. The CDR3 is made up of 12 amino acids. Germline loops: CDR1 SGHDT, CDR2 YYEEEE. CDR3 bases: TGTGCCAGCAGCTTGCGGGCCAATGAGCAGTTCTTC. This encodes CASSLRANEQFF.

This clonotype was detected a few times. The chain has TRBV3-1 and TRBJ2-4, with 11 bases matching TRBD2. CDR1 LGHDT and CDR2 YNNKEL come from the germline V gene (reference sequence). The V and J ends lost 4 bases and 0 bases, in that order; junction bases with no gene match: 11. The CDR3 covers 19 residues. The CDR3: CASSPSLAGDSIAKNIQYF. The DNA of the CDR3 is TGTGCCAGCAGCCCGTCACTAGCGGGAGATTCAATAGCCAAAAACATTCAGTACTTC.

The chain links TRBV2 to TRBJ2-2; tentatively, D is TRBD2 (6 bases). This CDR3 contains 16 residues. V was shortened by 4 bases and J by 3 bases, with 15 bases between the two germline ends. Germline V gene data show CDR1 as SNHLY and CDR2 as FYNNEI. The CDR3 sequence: CASSGDREKDTGELFF. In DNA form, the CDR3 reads TGTGCCAGCAGTGGAGATCGGGAGAAGGACACCGGGGAGCTGTTTTTT.

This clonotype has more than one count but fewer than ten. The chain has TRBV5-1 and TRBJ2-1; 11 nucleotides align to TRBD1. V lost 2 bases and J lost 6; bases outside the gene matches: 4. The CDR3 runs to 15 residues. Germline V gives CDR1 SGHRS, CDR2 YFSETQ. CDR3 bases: TGCGCCAGCAGCTTCGGACAGGGGGCGGGCAATGAGCAGTTCTTC. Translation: CASSFGQGAGNEQFF.

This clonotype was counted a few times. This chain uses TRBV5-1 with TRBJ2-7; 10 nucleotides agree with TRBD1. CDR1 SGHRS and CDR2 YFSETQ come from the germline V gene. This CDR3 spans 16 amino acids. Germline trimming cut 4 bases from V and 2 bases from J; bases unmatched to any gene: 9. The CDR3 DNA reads TGCGCCAGCAGCGGACTCGGGACAGGGGTAACCTACGAGCAGTACTTC. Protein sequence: CASSGLGTGVTYEQYF.

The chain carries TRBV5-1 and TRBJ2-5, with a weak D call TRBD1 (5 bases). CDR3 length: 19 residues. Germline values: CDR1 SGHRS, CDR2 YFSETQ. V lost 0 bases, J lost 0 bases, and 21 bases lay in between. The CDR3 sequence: CASSLADRKAFGYQETQYF. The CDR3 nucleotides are TGCGCCAGCAGCTTGGCTGACAGAAAGGCGTTCGGGTACCAAGAGACCCAGTACTTC. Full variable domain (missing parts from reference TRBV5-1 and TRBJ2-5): KAGVTQTPRYLIKTRGQQVTLSCSPISGHRSVSWYQQTPGQGLQFLFEYFSETQRNKGNFPGRFSGRQFSNSRSEMNVSTLELGDSALYLCASSLADRKAFGYQETQYFGPGTRLLVL.

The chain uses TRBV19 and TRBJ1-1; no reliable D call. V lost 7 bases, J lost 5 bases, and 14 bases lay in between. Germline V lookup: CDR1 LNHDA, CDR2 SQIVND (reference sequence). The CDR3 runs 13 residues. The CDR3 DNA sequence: TGTGCCAGTACACGCGGAATAGATACTGAAGCTTTCTTT. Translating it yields CASTRGIDTEAFF.

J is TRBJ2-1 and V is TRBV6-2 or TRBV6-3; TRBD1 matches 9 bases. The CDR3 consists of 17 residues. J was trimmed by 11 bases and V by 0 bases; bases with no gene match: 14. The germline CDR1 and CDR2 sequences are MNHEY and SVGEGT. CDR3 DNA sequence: TGTGCCAGCAGTTACTCTAGACAGGGGGTCCCTTGGATCAAGCAGTTCTTC. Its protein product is CASSYSRQGVPWIKQFF.

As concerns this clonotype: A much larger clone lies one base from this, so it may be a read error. The CDR3 protein is CASSWGGPNTGEPFF. In nucleotides, the CDR3 is TGCGCCAGCAGCTGGGGGGGACCGAACACCGGGGAGCCGTTTTTT. The chain employs TRBV5-1 and TRBJ2-2, with TRBD2 matching over 7 bases. The CDR3 has 15 residues. The germline CDR1 and CDR2 sequences are SGHRS and YFSETQ. Variable domain in full (rest from reference TRBV5-1 and TRBJ2-2): KAGVTQTPRYLIKTRGQQVTLSCSPISGHRSVSWYQQTPGQGLQFLFEYFSETQRNKGNFPGRFSGRQFSNSRSEMNVSTLELGDSALYLCASSWGGPNTGEPFFGEGSRLTVL.

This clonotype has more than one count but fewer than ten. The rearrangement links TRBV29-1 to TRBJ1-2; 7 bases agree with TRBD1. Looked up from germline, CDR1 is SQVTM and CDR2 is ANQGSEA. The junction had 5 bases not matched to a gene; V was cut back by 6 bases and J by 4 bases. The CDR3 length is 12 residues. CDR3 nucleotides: TGCAGCGTCGACAGGGACCTCTATGGCTACACCTTC. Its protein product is CSVDRDLYGYTF.

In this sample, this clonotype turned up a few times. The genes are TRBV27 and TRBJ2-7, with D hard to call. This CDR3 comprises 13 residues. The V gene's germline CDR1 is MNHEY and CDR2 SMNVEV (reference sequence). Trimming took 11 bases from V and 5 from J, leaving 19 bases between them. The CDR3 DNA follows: TGTGCCGTTAGCACTCGTCGTATCGACGAGCAGTACTTC. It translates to CAVSTRRIDEQYF.

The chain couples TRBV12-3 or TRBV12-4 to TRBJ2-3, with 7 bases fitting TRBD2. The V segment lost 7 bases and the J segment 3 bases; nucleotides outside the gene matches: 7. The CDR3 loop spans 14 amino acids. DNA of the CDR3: TGTGCCAGCAATCAGCGGGACGGGACAGATACGCAGTATTTT. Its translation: CASNQRDGTDTQYF.

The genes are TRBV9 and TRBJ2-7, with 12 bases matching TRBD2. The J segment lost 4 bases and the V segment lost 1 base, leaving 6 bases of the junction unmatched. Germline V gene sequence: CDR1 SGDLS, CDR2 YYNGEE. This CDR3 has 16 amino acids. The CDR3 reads CASSVSGGLAGYEQYF. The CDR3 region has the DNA TGTGCCAGCAGCGTATCTGGGGGACTAGCGGGTTACGAGCAGTACTTC. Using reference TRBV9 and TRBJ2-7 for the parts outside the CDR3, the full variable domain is DSGVTQTPKHLITATGQRVTLRCSPRSGDLSVYWYQQSLDQGLQFLIQYYNGEERAKGNILERFSAQQFPDLHSELNLSSLELGDSALYFCASSVSGGLAGYEQYFGPGTRLTVT.

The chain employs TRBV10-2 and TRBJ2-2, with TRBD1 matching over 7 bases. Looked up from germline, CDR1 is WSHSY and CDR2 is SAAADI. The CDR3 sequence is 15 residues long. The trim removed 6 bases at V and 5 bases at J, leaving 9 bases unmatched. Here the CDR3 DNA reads TGCGCCAGCAGCTCTAGGGGGCGAATAACCGGGGAGCTGTTTTTT. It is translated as CASSSRGRITGELFF.

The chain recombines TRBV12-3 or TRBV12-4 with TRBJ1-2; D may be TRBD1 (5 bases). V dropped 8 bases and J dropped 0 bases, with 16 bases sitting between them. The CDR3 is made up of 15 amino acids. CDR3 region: CASLGGTSTNYGYTF. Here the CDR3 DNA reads TGTGCCAGCCTCGGGGGGACCTCGACTAACTATGGCTACACCTTC.

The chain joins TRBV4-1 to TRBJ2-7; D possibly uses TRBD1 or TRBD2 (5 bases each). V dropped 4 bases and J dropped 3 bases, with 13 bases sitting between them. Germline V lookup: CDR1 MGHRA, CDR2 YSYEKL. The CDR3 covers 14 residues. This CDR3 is CASSRGIQGYEQYF. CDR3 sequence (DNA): TGCGCCAGCAGCCGAGGGATTCAGGGCTACGAGCAGTACTTC.

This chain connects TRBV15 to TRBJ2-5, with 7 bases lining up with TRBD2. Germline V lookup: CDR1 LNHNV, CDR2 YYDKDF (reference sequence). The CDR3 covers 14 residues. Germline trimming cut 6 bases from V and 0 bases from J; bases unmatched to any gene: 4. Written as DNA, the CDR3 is TGTGCCACCAGGCGAGGGAGGGACCAAGAGACCCAGTACTTC. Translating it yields CATRRGRDQETQYF.

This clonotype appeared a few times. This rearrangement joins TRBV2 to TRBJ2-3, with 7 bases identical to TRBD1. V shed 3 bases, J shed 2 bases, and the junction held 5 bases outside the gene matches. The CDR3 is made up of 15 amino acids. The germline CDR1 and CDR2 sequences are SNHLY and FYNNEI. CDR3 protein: CASSDQGVTTDTQYF. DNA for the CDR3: TGTGCCAGCAGTGACCAGGGGGTAACCACAGATACGCAGTATTTT.

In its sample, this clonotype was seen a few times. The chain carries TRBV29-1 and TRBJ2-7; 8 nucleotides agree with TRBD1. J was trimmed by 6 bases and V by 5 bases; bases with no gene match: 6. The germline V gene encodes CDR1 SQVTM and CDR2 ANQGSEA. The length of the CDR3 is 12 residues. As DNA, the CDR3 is TGCAGCGTTTTCGGACAGGGACTCGAGCAGTACTTC. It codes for CSVFGQGLEQYF.

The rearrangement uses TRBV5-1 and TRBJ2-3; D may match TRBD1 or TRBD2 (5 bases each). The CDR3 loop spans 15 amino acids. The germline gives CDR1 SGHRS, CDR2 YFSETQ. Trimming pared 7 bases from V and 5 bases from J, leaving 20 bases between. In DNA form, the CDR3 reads TGCGCCAGCGGCATCACCCGGGGCCACATAGATACGCAGTATTTT. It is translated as CASGITRGHIDTQYF.

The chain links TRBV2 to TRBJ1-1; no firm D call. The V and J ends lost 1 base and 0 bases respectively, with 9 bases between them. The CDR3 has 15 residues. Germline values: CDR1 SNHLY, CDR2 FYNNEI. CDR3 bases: TGTGCCAGCAGTGAAGAAAGAGCAATGAACACTGAAGCTTTCTTT. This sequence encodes CASSEERAMNTEAFF. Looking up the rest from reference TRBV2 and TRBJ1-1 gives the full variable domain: EPEVTQTPSHQVTQMGQEVILRCVPISNHLYFYWYRQILGQKVEFLVSFYNNEISEKSEIFDDQFSVERPDGSNFTLKIRSTKLEDSAMYFCASSEERAMNTEAFFGQGTRLTVV.

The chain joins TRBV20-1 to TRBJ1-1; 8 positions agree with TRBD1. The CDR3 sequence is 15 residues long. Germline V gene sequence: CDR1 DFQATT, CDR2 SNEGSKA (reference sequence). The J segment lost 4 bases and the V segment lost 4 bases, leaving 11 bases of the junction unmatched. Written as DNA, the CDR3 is TGCAGTGCTACCAATCCGGGACAGGAACGCACTGAAGCTTTCTTT. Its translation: CSATNPGQERTEAFF.

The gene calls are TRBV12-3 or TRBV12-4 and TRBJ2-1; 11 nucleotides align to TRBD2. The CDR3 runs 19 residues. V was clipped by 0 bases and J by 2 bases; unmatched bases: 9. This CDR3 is CASSLALYLTSGTYNEQFF. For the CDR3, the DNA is TGTGCCAGCAGTTTAGCGCTTTATTTGACTAGCGGGACCTACAATGAGCAGTTCTTC.

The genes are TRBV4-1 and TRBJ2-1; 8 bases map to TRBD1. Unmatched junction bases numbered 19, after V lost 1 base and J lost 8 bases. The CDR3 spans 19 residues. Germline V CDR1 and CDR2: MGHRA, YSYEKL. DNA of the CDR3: TGCGCCAGCAGCCAAGGAGGATTCAATAGGACAGGGAGGTACTATGAGCAGTTCTTC. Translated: CASSQGGFNRTGRYYEQFF.

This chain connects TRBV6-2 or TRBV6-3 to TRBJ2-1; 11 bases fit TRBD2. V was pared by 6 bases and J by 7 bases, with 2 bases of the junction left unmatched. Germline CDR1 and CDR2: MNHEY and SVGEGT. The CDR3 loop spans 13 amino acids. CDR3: CASSTSGRNEQFF. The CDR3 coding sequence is TGTGCCAGCAGCACTAGCGGGAGAAATGAGCAGTTCTTC.